The next 22 T cell receptor delta chains were all read from a single sample in a study of γδ T cells in repeated Plasmodium falciparum infection (dated by TCRdb to the early 2020s). Libraries were made using multiplex PCR. The sequencing machine was an Illumina MiSeq. Clone calls in TCRdb were regenerated from the public reads with CATT, after which identical DNA sequences shared one row. The sample includes about 51,000 delta-chain clones, with around 2% observed a single time. The top ten clones comprise about 23% of the sample. Vgamma9/Vdelta2+ and Vdelta2-negative gammadelta T cell populations were flow-sorted from peripheral blood mononuclear cells for bulk TCR repertoire analysis. Material: gamma-delta T cells from blood. These receptors originate from a pool of human donors (malaria-infected and uninfected, not separated).

This clone was observed many times. The protein TCRdb lists belongs to a much larger clone and differs from this DNA's translation at residue 5, which points to a read error; the protein shown is made from the DNA. V usage is TRDV2 and J usage is TRDJ1; 9 bases agree with TRDD3. Germline V lookup: CDR1 GEAIGNYY, CDR2 EKD. Trimming took 3 bases from V and 2 from J; bases not matched to a gene: 24. There are 21 residues in the CDR3. CDR3 nucleotides: TGTGCCTGTGACGCCGTACCCATTCCTACGCTGCGGGGGGATACTACCGATAAACTCATCTTT. Translation: CACDAVPIPTLRGDTTDKLIF.

This clone was observed at least ten times. The TCRdb protein comes from a much larger clone and disagrees with this DNA's translation at residue 18, likely due to a read error; the protein given here is derived from the DNA. J is TRDJ1 and V is TRAV38-2/DV8; 11 nucleotides agree with TRDD3. This CDR3 spans 20 amino acids. The germline CDR1 and CDR2 sequences are TSESDYY and QEAYKQQN. CDR3 nucleotide sequence: TGTGCTTATATAGTCCTGACTGATGGGGGATACGGGCCGTACACCGATAAACCCATCTTT. Its protein is CAYIVLTDGGYGPYTDKPIF.

The table lists this clone with a few counts. The TCRdb protein, from a much larger clone, departs from this DNA's translation at residue 8, likely by read error; the protein shown derives from the DNA. The chain is built from TRDV3 and TRDJ1; 11 bases line up with TRDD3. TCRdb gives no J gene; it was assigned here by matching the DNA to germline. Trimming took 5 bases from V and 5 from J; bases not matched to a gene: 10. The length of the CDR3 is 14 residues. Germline assignment: CDR1 TVYSNPD and CDR2 GDNSRS (reference sequence). This chain's CDR3 is CAVLWGILPDKLIF. The CDR3 nucleotides read TGTGCCGTACTCTGGGGGATACTTCCGGATAAACTCATCTTT. Full variable domain (remainder filled in from reference TRDV3 and TRDJ1): CDKVTQSSPDQTVASGSEVVLLCTYDTVYSNPDLFWYRIRPDYSFQFVFYGDNSRSEGADFTQGRFSVKHILTQKAFHLVISPVRTEDSATYYCAVLWGILPDKLIFGKGTRVTVEP.

This clone showed up many times. V gene TRDV3 combines with J gene TRDJ1, with 12 bases matching TRDD3. This CDR3 is 17 amino acids long. Germline CDR1 is TVYSNPD and CDR2 is GDNSRS (reference sequence). The junction had 12 bases not matched to a gene; V was cut back by 0 bases and J by 4 bases. The DNA of the CDR3 is TGTGCCTTTAGCTCTGGGGGATACGCAGCCTACAACGATAAACTCATCTTT. This encodes CAFSSGGYAAYNDKLIF.

This clone has just a few counts. This probably arose from a read error, given a far larger clone one base away. This same CDR3 is encoded by further DNA sequences in the sample. The chain uses TRDV2 and TRDJ1, with 8 bases aligning to TRDD3. The J gene, absent from TCRdb, was called here by matching the DNA to germline. Germline CDR1 and CDR2: GEAIGNYY and EKD. J was trimmed by 5 bases and V by 6 bases; bases with no gene match: 7. This CDR3 is 13 amino acids long. In DNA, the CDR3 is TGTGCCTGTTGGGGGATTGGGACAGATAAACTCATCTTT. It yields the protein CACWGIGTDKLIF.

There are many counts of this clone. TCRdb pairs this DNA with a much larger clone's protein that differs at residue 5, likely a read error; the protein shown was translated from the DNA. The J gene is TRDJ1, the V gene TRDV2; 7 bases align to TRDD3. Germline CDR1 and CDR2: GEAIGNYY and EKD. CDR3 size: 20 residues. The trim removed 4 bases at V and 3 bases at J, leaving 25 bases unmatched. The CDR3 coding sequence is TGTGCCTGTGAATCTATGGGGATAGAAAGGGTTCCAAGGGTGGCCGATAAACTCATCTTT. Translated: CACESMGIERVPRVADKLIF.

This clone was found many times. The rearrangement joins TRDV1 to TRDJ1; no reliable D call. Trimming took off 1 base at V and 0 bases at J, with 12 bases between the two ends. The germline V gene has CDR1 TSWWSYY and CDR2 QGS. The CDR3 totals 16 residues. The CDR3 loop is CALGERKLEYTDKLIF. The CDR3 DNA is TGTGCTCTTGGGGAACGAAAACTCGAGTACACCGATAAACTCATCTTT.

This clone appeared a few times. This DNA's translation and the protein TCRdb lists, from a much larger clone, do not match at residue 15, likely due to a read error; the protein shown is translated from the DNA. The chain has TRDV2 and TRDJ1, with TRDD3 identical over 7 bases. No J gene was available from TCRdb, and it was assigned here by a germline match of the DNA. With V trimmed by 2 bases and J by 3 bases, 23 bases remained unmatched. The CDR3 has 20 amino acids. The germline gives CDR1 GEAIGNYY, CDR2 EKD. DNA for the CDR3: TGTGCCTGTGACAAGGTTCGAGCTGTAGGGATACATAATGACGCCGATAAACTCATCTTT. Translated: CACDKVRAVGIHNDADKLIF.

The chain recombines TRDV1 with TRDJ1; 11 nucleotides align to TRDD3. The J gene is absent in TCRdb and was assigned here via DNA matching to germline. Per the germline V gene, CDR1 is TSWWSYY and CDR2 is QGS. Trimming took 2 bases from V and 2 from J; bases not matched to a gene: 25. This CDR3 region has 23 residues. The CDR3 loop reads CALGERVCHGDWGIRGNTDKLIF. The CDR3 nucleotides are TGTGCTCTTGGGGAAAGAGTTTGCCATGGAGACTGGGGGATAAGAGGGAATACCGATAAACTCATCTTT.

This clone was seen at least ten times. This may come from a read error, since a much larger clone is one base off. CDR3 bases: TGTGCTCTTGGGAGGATCCTTAATCTGGGGACCCGACTCCATAAACTCATCTTT. It codes for CALGRILNLGTRLHKLIF. J is TRDJ1 and V is TRDV1, with D tentatively TRDD3 (6 bases). Germline-derived CDR1 and CDR2 are TSWWSYY and QGS. Trimming cost V 5 bases and J 6 bases, with 28 bases left between them. CDR3 length: 18 residues.

About this clone itself: This DNA translates differently at residue 8 from the TCRdb protein, which is that of a much larger clone; a read error is likely, and the protein shown is the DNA's own translation. The V call is TRDV1, the J call TRDJ1, with D perhaps TRDD2 (5 bases). TCRdb is silent on the J gene; assignment here came from matching the DNA to germline. CDR1 and CDR2 from the germline V gene are TSWWSYY and QGS. The CDR3 contains 23 residues. Trimming removed 4 bases from V and 0 bases from J, with 36 bases in between. This CDR3 reads CALGVLSPYPFRRLAFYTDKLIF. The CDR3 DNA follows: TGTGCTCTTGGGGTCCTTAGTCCCTACCCTTTTCGCCGTCTGGCCTTTTACACCGATAAACTCATCTTT.

Turning to this clone: This DNA's translation differs at residue 16 from TCRdb's protein, which comes from a much larger clone; a read error is likely, and the protein shown is translated from the DNA. The chain couples TRDV3 to TRDJ1; TRDD3 matches 8 bases. The J gene is not listed in TCRdb, so it was assigned here from a DNA match to germline. Germline V gene lookup returns CDR1 TVYSNPD and CDR2 GDNSRS (reference sequence). This CDR3 spans 27 amino acids. J was trimmed by 0 bases and V by 4 bases; bases with no gene match: 46. Here the CDR3 DNA reads TGTGCCTCCCCTAAAACCCGGAGTGGCCTACCCAGATTACTGGGGGGCAGGCCCAAGGTGTACACCGATAAACTCATCTTT. Translated: CASPKTRSGLPRLLGGRPKVYTDKLIF.

Only a few counts were recorded for this clone. This probably arose from a read error, given a far larger clone one base away. Other DNA variants within this sample encode the same CDR3. The chain is built from TRDV1 and TRDJ1, with TRDD3 matching 8 bases. The J gene, absent from TCRdb, was called here by matching the DNA to germline. This CDR3 has 21 residues. Germline values: CDR1 TSWWSYY, CDR2 QGS. The CDR3 region is CALGEGILSRLGVMYTDKLIF. CDR3 bases: TGCGCTCTTGGGGAAGGGATCCTAAGTCGACTGGGGGTCATGTACACCGATAAACTCATCTTT.

This clone was found many times. The J segment was not called; the V segment is TRDV1; the table's D gene call, TRDD3, was not cross checked with the DNA. Germline V gene data show CDR1 as TSWWSYY and CDR2 as QGS. The CDR3 sequence is 20 residues long. CDR3: CALGRRGLRRGGKRTDKLTF. The CDR3 DNA follows: TGTGCTCTTGGGAGAAGGGGCTTACGGCGTGGGGGAAAACGTACCGATAAACTCACCTTT.

This clone was seen repeatedly, ten times or more. The protein TCRdb lists belongs to a much larger clone and differs from this DNA's translation at residue 13, which points to a read error; the protein shown is made from the DNA. This chain links TRDV1 with TRDJ1; 9 bases fit TRDD3. No J gene was available from TCRdb, and it was assigned here by a germline match of the DNA. Per germline, CDR1 TSWWSYY and CDR2 QGS. The junction had 41 bases not matched to a gene; V was cut back by 3 bases and J by 0 bases. This CDR3 is 28 amino acids long. The CDR3, as DNA: TGTGCTCTTGGGGACTGGGGGAATAACTTTCCTCTTGGGTGGGGGATAAGACCTGCTGGTCTGTACACCGATAAACTCATCTTT. Translating it yields CALGDWGNNFPLGWGIRPAGLYTDKLIF.

With respect to this clone: A far larger clone is one base from this, pointing to a likely read error. Within the sample, other DNA sequences also encode this same CDR3. The CDR3 region is CARGADTRKLIF. CDR3 nucleotides: TGTGCCCGAGGGGCGGATACACGGAAACTCATCTTT. The gene calls are TRDV3 and TRDJ1, with D possibly TRDD3 on 6 matching bases. The J gene, not given by TCRdb, was assigned here from a germline match of the nucleotide sequence. Germline V gene data show CDR1 as TVYSNPD and CDR2 as GDNSRS (reference sequence). Trimming took 5 bases from V and 8 from J, leaving 18 bases between them. The CDR3 extends over 12 amino acids.

As concerns this clone: TCRdb assigns this DNA the protein of a much larger clone, which departs from its translation at residue 17; this likely reflects a read error, and the protein shown comes from translating the DNA. This chain joins TRDV1 and TRDJ1; 10 bases fit TRDD3. Per the germline V gene, CDR1 is TSWWSYY and CDR2 is QGS. J lost 1 base, V lost 1 base, and 27 bases had no gene match. The CDR3 contains 24 residues. The CDR3 protein is CALGEPGKLPQTYWGIGGTDKLIF. CDR3 nucleotides: TGTGCTCTTGGGGAACCGGGTAAGCTTCCTCAAACGTACTGGGGGATTGGGGGCACCGATAAACTCATCTTT.

This clone was seen only a few times. A read error is likely here: a far larger clone is one base away. The same CDR3 can be traced to other DNA sequences in this sample. The V gene is TRDV3, the J gene TRDJ1; TRDD2 is a possible D gene (7 bases). TCRdb lists no J gene, so it was determined here by aligning the DNA to germline. Trimming pared 4 bases from V and 2 bases from J, leaving 38 bases between. CDR1 and CDR2 (germline): TVYSNPD, GDNSRS (reference sequence). The CDR3 contains 21 residues. The CDR3 spells CASGGPFLQWGPLQGTDKLIF. The CDR3 DNA follows: TGTGCCTCCGGGGGCCCCTTCCTGCAATGGGGGCCTCTACAGGGGACCGATAAACTCATCTTT. The whole variable domain, filled in from reference TRDV3 and TRDJ1, reads CDKVTQSSPDQTVASGSEVVLLCTYDTVYSNPDLFWYRIRPDYSFQFVFYGDNSRSEGADFTQGRFSVKHILTQKAFHLVISPVRTEDSATYYCASGGPFLQWGPLQGTDKLIFGKGTRVTVEP.

Notes on this clone: TCRdb pairs this DNA with a much larger clone's protein that differs at residue 14, likely a read error; the protein shown was translated from the DNA. The CDR3 coding sequence is TGTGCTCTTGGGGTCCTGGGCTACTGGGGGATACCCCGGTGCACCGATAAACTCATCTTT. The encoded protein is CALGVLGYWGIPRCTDKLIF. The chain is built from TRDV1 and TRDJ1, with TRDD3 identical over 12 bases. Because TCRdb records no J gene, it was assigned here through a match of the DNA to germline. With V trimmed by 4 bases and J by 1 base, 16 bases remained unmatched. The germline gives CDR1 TSWWSYY, CDR2 QGS. The CDR3 is 20 residues long.

This clone was seen repeatedly, ten times or more. TCRdb has a much larger clone's protein, which differs at residue 14 from the translation of this DNA, likely because of a read error; what is shown is the protein translated from the DNA. The V gene corresponds to TRDV2; no J gene was called; the DNA was not used to check the table's D call, TRDD3. Germline lookup yields CDR1 GEAIGNYY and CDR2 EKD. CDR3 length equals 16 residues. CDR3 sequence: CACDTLLGDTRDKPIF. The DNA for the CDR3 is TGTGCCTGTGACACACTACTGGGGGATACGCGGGATAAACCCATCTTT.

The sample holds many counts of this clone. A far more abundant clone sits one base away, making this likely a read error. Other DNA sequences in the sample encode the same CDR3. In DNA, the CDR3 is TGTGCCTGTGACACTCTTTTACTGGGGGATACTGACCTCGACAACACCGATAAACTCATCTTC. This codes for CACDTLLLGDTDLDNTDKLIF. J gene calling gave no result, while the V gene is TRDV2; the table names TRDD3, a call not compared with the DNA. The CDR3 runs 21 residues. Germline values: CDR1 GEAIGNYY, CDR2 EKD.

This clone was observed many times. It differs at one base from a far larger clone, so likely a read error. Other DNA sequences in the sample encode the same CDR3. The chain combines TRDV1 with TRDJ1, with D perhaps TRDD2 or TRDD3 (8 bases each). The J gene comes from matching the DNA to germline here; TCRdb lacks it. CDR3 length: 21 residues. CDR1 and CDR2 from the germline V gene are TSWWSYY and QGS. CDR3 protein: CALGFLPLSYWGLRYTDKLIF. The CDR3 bases are TGCGCTCTTGGCTTCCTACCCCTGTCGTACTGGGGGCTCCGGTACACCGATAAACTCATCTTT.